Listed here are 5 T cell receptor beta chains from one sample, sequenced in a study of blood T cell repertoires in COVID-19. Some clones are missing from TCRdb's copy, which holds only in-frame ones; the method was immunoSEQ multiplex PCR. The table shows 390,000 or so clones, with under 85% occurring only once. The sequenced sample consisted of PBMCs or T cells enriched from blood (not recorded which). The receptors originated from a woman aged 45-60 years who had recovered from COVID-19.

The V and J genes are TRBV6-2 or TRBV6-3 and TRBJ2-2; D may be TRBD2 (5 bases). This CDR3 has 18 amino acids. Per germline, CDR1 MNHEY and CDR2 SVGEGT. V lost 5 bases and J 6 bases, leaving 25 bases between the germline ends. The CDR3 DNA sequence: TGTGCCAGCAGTGCTAGGTCCCGACTGACTATATACTCCGGGGAGCTGTTTTTT. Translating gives CASSARSRLTIYSGELFF.

CDR3 sequence (DNA): TGTGCCAGCTCACCACCAGTGTGGGACACACGCTTTCCTAACTATGGCTACACCTTC. Protein product: CASSPPVWDTRFPNYGYTF. The genes are TRBV18 and TRBJ1-2; D is perhaps TRBD1 (6 bases). This CDR3 has 19 amino acids. The germline V and J ends were trimmed by 0 bases and 0 bases, with 20 bases remaining between them. Germline CDR1 KGHSH, CDR2 LQKENI.

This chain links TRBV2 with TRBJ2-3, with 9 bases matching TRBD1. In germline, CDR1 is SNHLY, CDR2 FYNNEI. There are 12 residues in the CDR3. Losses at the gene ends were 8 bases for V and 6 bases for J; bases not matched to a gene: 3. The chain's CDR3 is CASDRGADTQYF. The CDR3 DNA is TGTGCCAGCGACAGGGGGGCGGATACGCAGTATTTT.

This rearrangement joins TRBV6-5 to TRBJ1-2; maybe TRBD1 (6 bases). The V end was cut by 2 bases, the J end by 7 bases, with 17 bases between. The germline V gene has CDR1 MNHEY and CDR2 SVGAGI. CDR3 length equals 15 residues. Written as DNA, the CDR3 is TGTGCCAGCAGTTACGGCGGAACAGGGTCCGGTGGCTACACCTTC. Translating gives CASSYGGTGSGGYTF.

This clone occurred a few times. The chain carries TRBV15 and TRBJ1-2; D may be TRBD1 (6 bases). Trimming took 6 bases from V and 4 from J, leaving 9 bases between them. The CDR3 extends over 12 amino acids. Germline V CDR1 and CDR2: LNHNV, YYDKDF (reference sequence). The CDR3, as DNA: TGTGCCACCAGGACAGGTCCCTATGGCTACACCTTC. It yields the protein CATRTGPYGYTF.